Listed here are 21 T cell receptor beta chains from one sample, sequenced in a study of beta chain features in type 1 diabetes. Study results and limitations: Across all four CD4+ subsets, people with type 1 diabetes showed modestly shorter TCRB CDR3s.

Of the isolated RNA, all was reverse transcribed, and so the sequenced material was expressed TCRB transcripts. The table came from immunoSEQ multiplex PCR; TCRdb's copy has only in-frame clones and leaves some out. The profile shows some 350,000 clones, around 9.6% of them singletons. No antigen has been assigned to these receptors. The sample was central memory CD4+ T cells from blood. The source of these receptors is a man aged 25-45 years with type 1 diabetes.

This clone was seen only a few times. The CDR3 nucleotides are TGTGCCACCCAAGCGGGACCAGATACGCAGTATTTT. This encodes CATQAGPDTQYF. This chain joins TRBV28 and TRBJ2-3, with 7 bases aligning to TRBD2. Germline V lookup: CDR1 MDHEN, CDR2 SYDVKM. V shed 10 bases and J 4 bases; nucleotides not matched to a gene: 5. There are 12 residues in the CDR3.

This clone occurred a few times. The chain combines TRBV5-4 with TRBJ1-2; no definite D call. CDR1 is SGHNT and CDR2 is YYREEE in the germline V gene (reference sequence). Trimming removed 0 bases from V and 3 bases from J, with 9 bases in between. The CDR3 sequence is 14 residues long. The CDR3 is CASSLGRTHYGYTF. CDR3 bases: TGTGCCAGCAGCTTGGGGAGGACGCACTATGGCTACACCTTC.

CDR3 in DNA: TGTGCCAGTAGTAGGACAGATTCCTACGAGCAGTACTTC. Amino acids: CASSRTDSYEQYF. The chain is built from TRBV19 and TRBJ2-7; D possibly corresponds to TRBD1 (6 bases). The germline gives CDR1 LNHDA, CDR2 SQIVND (reference sequence). V lost 4 bases and J 1 base, leaving 8 bases between the germline ends. The CDR3 covers 13 residues.

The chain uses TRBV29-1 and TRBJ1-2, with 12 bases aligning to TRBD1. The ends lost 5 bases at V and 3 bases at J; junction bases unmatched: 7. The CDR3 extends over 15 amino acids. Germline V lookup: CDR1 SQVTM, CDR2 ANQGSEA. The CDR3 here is CSVSGTGGADYGYTF. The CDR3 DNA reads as TGCAGCGTTTCCGGGACAGGGGGCGCCGACTATGGCTACACCTTC.

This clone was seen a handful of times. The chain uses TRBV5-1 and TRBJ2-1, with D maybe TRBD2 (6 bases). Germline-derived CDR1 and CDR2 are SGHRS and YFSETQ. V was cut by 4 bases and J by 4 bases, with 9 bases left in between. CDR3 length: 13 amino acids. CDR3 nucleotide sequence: TGCGCCAGCAGCGGGGGGACTTACAATGAGCAGTTCTTC. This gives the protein CASSGGTYNEQFF.

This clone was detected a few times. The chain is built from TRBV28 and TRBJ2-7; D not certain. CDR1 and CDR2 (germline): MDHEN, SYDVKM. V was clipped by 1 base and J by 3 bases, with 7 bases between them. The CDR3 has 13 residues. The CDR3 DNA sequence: TGTGCCAGCAGTTTATCCCCCCTCTACGAGCAGTACTTC. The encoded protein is CASSLSPLYEQYF.

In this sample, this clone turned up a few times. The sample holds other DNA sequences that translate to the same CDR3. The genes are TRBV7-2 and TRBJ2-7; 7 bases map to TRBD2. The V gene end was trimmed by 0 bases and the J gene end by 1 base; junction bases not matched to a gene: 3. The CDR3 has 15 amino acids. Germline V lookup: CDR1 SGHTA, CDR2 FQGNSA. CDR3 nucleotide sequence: TGTGCCAGCAGCTTAGCGGCTAGCGGATCCTACGAGCAGTACTTC. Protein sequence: CASSLAASGSYEQYF.

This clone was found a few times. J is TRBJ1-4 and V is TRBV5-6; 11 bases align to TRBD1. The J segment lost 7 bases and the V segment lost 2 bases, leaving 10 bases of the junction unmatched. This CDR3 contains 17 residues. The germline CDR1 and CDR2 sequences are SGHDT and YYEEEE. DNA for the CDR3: TGTGCCAGCAGCTTCCTGGAAAAGGACAGGGGGCTTGAAAAACTGTTTTTT. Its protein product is CASSFLEKDRGLEKLFF.

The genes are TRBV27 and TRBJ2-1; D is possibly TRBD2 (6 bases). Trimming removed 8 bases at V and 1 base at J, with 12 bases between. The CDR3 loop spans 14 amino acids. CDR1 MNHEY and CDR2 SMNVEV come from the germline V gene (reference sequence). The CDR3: CASRLGRSYNEQFF. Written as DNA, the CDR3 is TGTGCCAGCCGGCTAGGGAGGTCCTACAATGAGCAGTTCTTC.

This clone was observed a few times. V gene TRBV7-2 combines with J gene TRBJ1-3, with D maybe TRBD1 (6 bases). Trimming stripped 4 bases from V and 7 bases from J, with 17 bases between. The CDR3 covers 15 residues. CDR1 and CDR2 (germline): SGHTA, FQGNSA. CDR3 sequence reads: CASSSNRAGGNTIYF. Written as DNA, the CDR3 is TGTGCCAGCAGCTCTAACAGGGCCGGAGGGAACACCATATATTTT. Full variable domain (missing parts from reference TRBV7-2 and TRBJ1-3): GAGVSQSPSNKVTEKGKDVELRCDPISGHTALYWYRQSLGQGLEFLIYFQGNSAPDKSGLPSDRFSAERTGGSVSTLTIQRTQQEDSAVYLCASSSNRAGGNTIYFGEGSWLTVV.

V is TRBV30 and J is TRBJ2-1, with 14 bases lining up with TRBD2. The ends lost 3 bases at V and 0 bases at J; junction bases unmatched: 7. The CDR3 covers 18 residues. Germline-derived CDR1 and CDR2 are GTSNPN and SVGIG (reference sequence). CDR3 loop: CAWRGGGLAGGSYNEQFF. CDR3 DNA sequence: TGTGCCTGGAGGGGAGGAGGACTAGCGGGAGGCTCCTACAATGAGCAGTTCTTC.

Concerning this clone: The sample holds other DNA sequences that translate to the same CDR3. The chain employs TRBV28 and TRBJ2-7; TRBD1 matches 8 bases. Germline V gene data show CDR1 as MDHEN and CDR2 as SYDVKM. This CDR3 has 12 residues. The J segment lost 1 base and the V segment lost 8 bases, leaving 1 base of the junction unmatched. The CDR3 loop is CASRTGSYEQYF. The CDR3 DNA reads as TGTGCCAGCCGGACAGGGTCCTACGAGCAGTACTTC.

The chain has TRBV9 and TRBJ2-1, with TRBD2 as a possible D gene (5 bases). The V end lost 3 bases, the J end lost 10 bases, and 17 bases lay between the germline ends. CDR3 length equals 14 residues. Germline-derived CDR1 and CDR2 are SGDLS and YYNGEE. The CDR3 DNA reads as TGTGCCAGCAGCGGACCTACTAGACCTTTGGAGCAGTTCTTC. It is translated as CASSGPTRPLEQFF. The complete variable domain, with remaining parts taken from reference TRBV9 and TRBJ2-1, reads DSGVTQTPKHLITATGQRVTLRCSPRSGDLSVYWYQQSLDQGLQFLIQYYNGEERAKGNILERFSAQQFPDLHSELNLSSLELGDSALYFCASSGPTRPLEQFFGPGTRLTVL.

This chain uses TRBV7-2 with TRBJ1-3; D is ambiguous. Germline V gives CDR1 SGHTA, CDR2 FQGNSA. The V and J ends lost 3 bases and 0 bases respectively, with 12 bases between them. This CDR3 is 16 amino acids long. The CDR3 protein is CASSFTTPSSGNTIYF. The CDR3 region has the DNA TGTGCCAGCAGCTTCACGACCCCGAGCTCTGGAAACACCATATATTTT. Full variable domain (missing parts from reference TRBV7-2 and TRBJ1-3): GAGVSQSPSNKVTEKGKDVELRCDPISGHTALYWYRQSLGQGLEFLIYFQGNSAPDKSGLPSDRFSAERTGGSVSTLTIQRTQQEDSAVYLCASSFTTPSSGNTIYFGEGSWLTVV.

The CDR3 loop reads CASSTQGNYGYTF. CDR3 nucleotides: TGTGCCAGCAGCACTCAGGGGAACTATGGCTACACCTTC. The chain is built from TRBV7-2 and TRBJ1-2; tentatively, D is TRBD1 (6 bases). V was clipped by 5 bases and J by 2 bases, with 9 bases between them. CDR1 is SGHTA and CDR2 is FQGNSA in the germline V gene. This CDR3 spans 13 amino acids.

CDR3 DNA: TGCGCCAGCAGCCCCGGAGGGTCTGCCGATACGCAGTATTTT. Its translation: CASSPGGSADTQYF. This chain joins TRBV4-1 and TRBJ2-3, with D possibly matching TRBD2 (6 bases). The CDR3 consists of 14 residues. Germline V gene lookup returns CDR1 MGHRA and CDR2 YSYEKL. V lost 4 bases to trimming and J lost 6 bases, with 14 bases between them.

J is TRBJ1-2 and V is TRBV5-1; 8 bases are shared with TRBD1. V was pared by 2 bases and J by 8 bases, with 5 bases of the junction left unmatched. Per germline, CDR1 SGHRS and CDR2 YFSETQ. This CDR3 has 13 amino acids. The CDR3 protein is CASSLGTGRGYTF. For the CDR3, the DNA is TGCGCCAGCAGCTTAGGGACAGGCCGGGGCTACACCTTC. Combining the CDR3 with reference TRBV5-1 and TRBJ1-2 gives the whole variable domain KAGVTQTPRYLIKTRGQQVTLSCSPISGHRSVSWYQQTPGQGLQFLFEYFSETQRNKGNFPGRFSGRQFSNSRSEMNVSTLELGDSALYLCASSLGTGRGYTFGSGTRLTVV.

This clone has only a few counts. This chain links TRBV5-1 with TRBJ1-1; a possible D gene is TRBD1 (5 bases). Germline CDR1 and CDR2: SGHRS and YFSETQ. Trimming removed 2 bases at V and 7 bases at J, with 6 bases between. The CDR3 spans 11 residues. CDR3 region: CASSLDSEAFF. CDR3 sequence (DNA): TGCGCCAGCAGCTTAGACAGTGAAGCTTTCTTT.

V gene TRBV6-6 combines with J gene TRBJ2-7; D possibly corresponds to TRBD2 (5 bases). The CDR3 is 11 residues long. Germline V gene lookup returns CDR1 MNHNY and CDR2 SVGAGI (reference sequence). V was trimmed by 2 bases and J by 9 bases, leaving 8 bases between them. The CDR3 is CASSYRERQYF. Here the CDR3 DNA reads TGTGCCAGCAGTTACCGGGAAAGGCAGTACTTC.

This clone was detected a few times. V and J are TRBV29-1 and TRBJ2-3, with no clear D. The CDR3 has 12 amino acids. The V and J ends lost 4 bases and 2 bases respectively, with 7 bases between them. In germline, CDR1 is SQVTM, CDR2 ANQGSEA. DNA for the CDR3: TGCAGCGTTGGCCTCCACACAGATACGCAGTATTTT. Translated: CSVGLHTDTQYF.

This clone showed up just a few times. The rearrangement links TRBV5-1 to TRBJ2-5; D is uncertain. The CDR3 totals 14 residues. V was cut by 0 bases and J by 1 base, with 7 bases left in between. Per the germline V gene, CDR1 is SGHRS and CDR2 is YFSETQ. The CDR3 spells CASSLAVFQETQYF. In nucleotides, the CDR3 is TGCGCCAGCAGCTTGGCGGTATTCCAAGAGACCCAGTACTTC.